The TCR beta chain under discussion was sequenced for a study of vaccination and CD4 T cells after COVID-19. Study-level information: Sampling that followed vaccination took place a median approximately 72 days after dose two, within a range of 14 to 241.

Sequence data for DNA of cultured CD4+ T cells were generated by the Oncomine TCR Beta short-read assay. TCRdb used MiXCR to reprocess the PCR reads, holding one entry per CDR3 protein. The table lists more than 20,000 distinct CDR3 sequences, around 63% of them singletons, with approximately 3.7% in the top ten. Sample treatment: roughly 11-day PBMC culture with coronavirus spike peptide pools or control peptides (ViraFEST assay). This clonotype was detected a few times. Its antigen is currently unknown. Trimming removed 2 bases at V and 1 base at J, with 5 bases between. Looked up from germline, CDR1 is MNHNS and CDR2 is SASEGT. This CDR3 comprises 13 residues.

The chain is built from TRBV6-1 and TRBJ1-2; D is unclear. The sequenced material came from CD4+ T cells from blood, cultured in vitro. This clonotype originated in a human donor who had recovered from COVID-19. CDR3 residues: CASSETVNYGYTF. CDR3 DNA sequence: TGTGCCAGCAGTGAAACGGTTAACTATGGCTACACCTTC.